The subject of this entry is one T cell receptor beta chain. Germline V gives CDR1 LNHDA, CDR2 SQIVND (reference sequence). J gave up 0 bases and V 5 bases, and 14 bases lay outside the gene matches. There are 19 residues in the CDR3. The source of the sample is a study of blood T cell repertoires in COVID-19. On the study more broadly: T cells, B-cell-depleted T cells, or PBMCs supplied cDNA or gDNA.

In the original workflow: Amplified reference gene primers provided the basis for estimating nucleated cell counts. Sequenced by immunoSEQ multiplex PCR; TCRdb stores in-frame clones only, minus some. That table gives V, J and clone size, and the DNA gave D and trimming. This sample has more than 25,000 clones, with roughly 87% found just once. The sequenced sample consisted of peripheral blood. This receptor was obtained from a human donor with acute or convalescent COVID-19. The donor label of this sample is uncertain. The chain carries TRBV19 and TRBJ1-5; the match to TRBD1 covers 9 bases. The CDR3 coding sequence is TGTGCCAGTAGTTCTCCGGGACAGGGCAAGTTTGGTAGCAATCAGCCCCAGCATTTT. The encoded protein is CASSSPGQGKFGSNQPQHF.